This T cell receptor (beta chain) was identified in a study of CD8+CD57+ T cells in acquired aplastic anemia. The CDR3 loop spans 16 amino acids. Germline loops: CDR1 SGHVS, CDR2 FNYEAQ. V shed 4 bases, J shed 5 bases, and the junction held 5 bases outside the gene matches. Notes on the study in general: The study identified 25 to 30 CD8+ CDR3 sequences shared by patients and controls.

This clonotype was recorded at least ten times. Its antigen is as yet unknown. Genomic DNA served as template for TCR beta VDJ and CDR3 profiling. MiXCR was run by TCRdb on the reads, yielding one entry per CDR3 protein. The sample lists hundreds of thousands of distinct CDR3 sequences; roughly 68% were seen once. The receptor was derived from a human donor in good health, serving as a control. The specimen sequenced was sorted CD4+, CD8+, or CD8+CD57+ T cells (not recorded which) from PBMCs. The chain couples TRBV7-6 to TRBJ2-5; 15 bases are a match to TRBD2. The CDR3 loop is CASSSRTSGGAETQYF. The CDR3 region has the DNA TGTGCCAGCAGCTCCCGGACTAGCGGGGGGGCGGAGACCCAGTACTTC. Supplemented by reference TRBV7-6 and TRBJ2-5, the full variable domain reads GAGVSQSPRYKVTKRGQDVALRCDPISGHVSLYWYRQALGQGPEFLTYFNYEAQQDKSGLPNDRFSAERPEGSISTLTIQRTEQRDSAMYRCASSSRTSGGAETQYFGPGTRLLVL.